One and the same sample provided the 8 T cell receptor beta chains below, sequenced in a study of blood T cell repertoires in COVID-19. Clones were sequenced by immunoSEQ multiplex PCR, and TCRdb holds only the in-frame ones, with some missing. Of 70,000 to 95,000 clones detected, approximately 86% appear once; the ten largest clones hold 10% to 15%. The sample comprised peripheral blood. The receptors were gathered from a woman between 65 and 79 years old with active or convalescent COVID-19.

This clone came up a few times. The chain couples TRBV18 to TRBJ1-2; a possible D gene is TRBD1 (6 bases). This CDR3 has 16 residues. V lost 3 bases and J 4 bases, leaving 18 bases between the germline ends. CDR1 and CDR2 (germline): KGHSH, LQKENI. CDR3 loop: CASSPIKGDKGYGYTF. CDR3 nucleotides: TGTGCCAGCTCACCGATCAAGGGGGACAAGGGCTATGGCTACACCTTC.

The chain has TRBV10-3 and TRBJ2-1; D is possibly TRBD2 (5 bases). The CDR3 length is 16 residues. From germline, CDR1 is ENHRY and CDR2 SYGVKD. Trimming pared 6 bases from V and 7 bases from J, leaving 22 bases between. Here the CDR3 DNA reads TGTGCCATCAGGGATGGATCTGGTTCGGGCGGGAATGAGCAGTTCTTC. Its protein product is CAIRDGSGSGGNEQFF.

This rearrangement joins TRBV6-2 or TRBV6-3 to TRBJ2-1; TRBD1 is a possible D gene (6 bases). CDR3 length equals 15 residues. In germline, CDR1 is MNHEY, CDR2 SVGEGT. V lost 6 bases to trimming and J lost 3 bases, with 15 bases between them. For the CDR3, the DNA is TGTGCCAGCAGCCAAACAGGGTACGACTACAATGAGCAGTTCTTC. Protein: CASSQTGYDYNEQFF.

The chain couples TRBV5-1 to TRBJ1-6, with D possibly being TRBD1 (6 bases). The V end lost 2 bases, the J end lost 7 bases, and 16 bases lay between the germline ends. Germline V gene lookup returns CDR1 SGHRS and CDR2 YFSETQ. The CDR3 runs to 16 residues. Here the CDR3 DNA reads TGCGCCAGCAGCTTTCAAACAGGGAACGGAAATTCACCCCTCCACTTT. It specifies CASSFQTGNGNSPLHF.

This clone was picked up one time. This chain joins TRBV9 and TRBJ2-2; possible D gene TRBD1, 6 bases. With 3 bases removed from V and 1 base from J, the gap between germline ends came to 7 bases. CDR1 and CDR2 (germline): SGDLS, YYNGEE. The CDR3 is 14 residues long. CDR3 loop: CASSAGVNTGELFF. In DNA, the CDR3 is TGTGCCAGCAGCGCAGGGGTGAACACCGGGGAGCTGTTTTTT. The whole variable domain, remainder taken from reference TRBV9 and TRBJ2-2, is DSGVTQTPKHLITATGQRVTLRCSPRSGDLSVYWYQQSLDQGLQFLIQYYNGEERAKGNILERFSAQQFPDLHSELNLSSLELGDSALYFCASSAGVNTGELFFGEGSRLTVL.

The CDR3 spells CASSEKPGQNQPQHF. Here the CDR3 DNA reads TGTGCCAGCAGTGAGAAGCCTGGACAAAATCAGCCCCAGCATTTT. The V and J genes are TRBV6-1 and TRBJ1-5, with D possibly TRBD1 on 5 matching bases. Trimming took 3 bases from V and 4 from J, leaving 13 bases between them. The CDR3 loop spans 15 amino acids. Germline CDR1 reads MNHNS; CDR2 reads SASEGT.

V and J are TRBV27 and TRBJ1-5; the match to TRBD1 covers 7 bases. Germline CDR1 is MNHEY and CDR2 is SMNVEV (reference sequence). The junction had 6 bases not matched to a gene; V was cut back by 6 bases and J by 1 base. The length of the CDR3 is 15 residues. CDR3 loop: CASSPTGRSNQPQHF. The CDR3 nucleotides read TGTGCCAGCAGCCCGACAGGGCGGAGCAATCAGCCCCAGCATTTT.

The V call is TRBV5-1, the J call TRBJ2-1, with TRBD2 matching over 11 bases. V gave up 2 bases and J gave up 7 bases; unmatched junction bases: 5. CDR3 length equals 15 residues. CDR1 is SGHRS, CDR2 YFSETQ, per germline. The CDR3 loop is CASSLGTSGSNEQFF. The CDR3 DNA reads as TGCGCCAGCAGCTTAGGGACTAGCGGCTCGAATGAGCAGTTCTTC.